Below are 22 T cell receptor beta chains sequenced from a single sample in a study of cytomegalovirus exposure and HLA in healthy donors. Primers included in the PCR were 60 Vbeta and 13 Jbeta primers. TCRdb's table, derived via immunoSEQ multiplex PCR, lists solely in-frame clones and lacks some. The sample holds about 140,000 clones, roughly 75% seen once. What was sequenced was PBMCs. These receptors all come from a man aged 18-30 years in good health and CMV-seropositive.

This chain joins TRBV27 and TRBJ1-1; 9 nucleotides match TRBD1. This CDR3 comprises 14 residues. Per germline, CDR1 MNHEY and CDR2 SMNVEV (reference sequence). The V and J ends lost 6 bases and 5 bases, in that order; junction bases with no gene match: 7. Written as DNA, the CDR3 is TGTGCCAGCAGCATCGGGACAGGGACGACTGAAGCTTTCTTT. Translation gives CASSIGTGTTEAFF.

This chain connects TRBV27 to TRBJ2-7; 7 bases align to TRBD2. Germline CDR1 and CDR2: MNHEY and SMNVEV (reference sequence). V lost 1 base to trimming and J lost 6 bases; unmatched junction nucleotides: 6. This CDR3 has 14 amino acids. CDR3 in DNA: TGTGCCAGCAGTTTATTATGGAGCGGGGCCGAGCAGTACTTC. This gives the protein CASSLLWSGAEQYF.

The chain is built from TRBV28 and TRBJ2-1, with D possibly TRBD2 on 6 matching bases. This CDR3 spans 14 amino acids. Germline V gene sequence: CDR1 MDHEN, CDR2 SYDVKM. Trimming cost V 2 bases and J 10 bases, with 15 bases left between them. This chain's CDR3 is CASSLVSWGGEQFF. Written as DNA, the CDR3 is TGTGCCAGCAGTTTAGTGAGTTGGGGAGGCGAGCAGTTCTTC.

V and J are TRBV7-4 and TRBJ2-7; the match to TRBD2 covers 14 bases. The CDR3 is made up of 17 amino acids. V lost 2 bases, J lost 1 base, and 4 bases stayed unmatched. The germline gives CDR1 SGHVT, CDR2 SQSDAQ. DNA of the CDR3: TGTGCCAGCAGCTTACGACTAGCGGGAGGGCAGTCCTACGAGCAGTACTTC. Translated, it gives CASSLRLAGGQSYEQYF.

This chain uses TRBV11-2 with TRBJ1-4, with 9 bases identical to TRBD1. The CDR3 totals 15 residues. J gave up 5 bases and V 5 bases, and 6 bases lay outside the gene matches. Per germline, CDR1 SGHAT and CDR2 FQNNGV. The CDR3 reads CASSHLGQGNEKLFF. Here the CDR3 DNA reads TGTGCCAGCAGCCACTTAGGACAGGGGAATGAAAAACTGTTTTTT.

Regarding this clone: A read error may account for a junction end that differs from germline. This rearrangement joins TRBV6-1 to TRBJ1-5; 9 nucleotides agree with TRBD1. The length of the CDR3 is 15 residues. Per germline, CDR1 MNHNS and CDR2 SASEGT. CDR3: CASSGRDRDYQAQHF. The CDR3 DNA reads TGTGCCAGCAGTGGTAGGGACAGGGATTATCAGGCCCAGCATTTT.

V is TRBV19 and J is TRBJ2-7; 8 nucleotides match TRBD1. CDR3 length equals 15 residues. CDR1 and CDR2 from the germline V gene are LNHDA and SQIVND (reference sequence). J was trimmed by 4 bases and V by 3 bases; bases with no gene match: 8. DNA of the CDR3: TGTGCCAGTAGTATTTTCGGGACAGGCGAATACGAGCAGTACTTC. Translation: CASSIFGTGEYEQYF.

V usage is TRBV9 and J usage is TRBJ2-1; 9 bases are shared with TRBD2. CDR1 and CDR2 (germline): SGDLS, YYNGEE. With 1 base clipped from V and 0 bases from J, the junction kept 2 bases outside the gene matches. The CDR3 has 16 amino acids. The CDR3, as DNA: TGTGCCAGCAGCGTAATAGCGGGAGCCTCCTACAATGAGCAGTTCTTC. It encodes CASSVIAGASYNEQFF.

The chain has TRBV18 and TRBJ2-3; TRBD2 matches 7 bases. CDR3 length equals 15 residues. J lost 2 bases, V lost 4 bases, and 6 bases had no gene match. CDR1 and CDR2 from the germline V gene are KGHSH and LQKENI. Here the CDR3 DNA reads TGTGCCAGCTCACTAAGACTAGCAGACACAGATACGCAGTATTTT. Its translation is CASSLRLADTDTQYF. Full variable domain (outside the CDR3, taken from reference TRBV18 and TRBJ2-3): NAGVMQNPRHLVRRRGQEARLRCSPMKGHSHVYWYRQLPEEGLKFMVYLQKENIIDESGMPKERFSAEFPKEGPSILRIQQVVRGDSAAYFCASSLRLADTDTQYFGPGTRLTVL.

The V gene is TRBV4-2, the J gene TRBJ2-7, with D tentatively TRBD1 (5 bases). The ends were cut back, 0 bases at V and 6 bases at J, with 12 bases in the middle. This CDR3 is 14 amino acids long. Germline assignment: CDR1 LGHNA and CDR2 YNFKEQ. CDR3 sequence reads: CASSQEGPRVEQYF. In nucleotides, the CDR3 is TGTGCCAGCAGCCAAGAGGGGCCCAGGGTCGAGCAGTACTTC.

This CDR3 reads CATSRVGFGQGWMNTEAFF. CDR3 nucleotides: TGTGCCACCAGCAGAGTGGGGTTCGGGCAGGGATGGATGAACACTGAAGCTTTCTTT. The V gene is TRBV15, the J gene TRBJ1-1; maybe TRBD1 (5 bases). In germline, CDR1 is LNHNV, CDR2 YYDKDF (reference sequence). The CDR3 has 19 residues. The V end was cut by 1 base, the J end by 0 bases, with 21 bases between. Full variable domain (rest looked up from reference TRBV15 and TRBJ1-1): DAMVIQNPRYQVTQFGKPVTLSCSQTLNHNVMYWYQQKSSQAPKLLFHYYDKDFNNEADTPDNFQSRRPNTSFCFLDIRSPGLGDTAMYLCATSRVGFGQGWMNTEAFFGQGTRLTVV.

V gene TRBV6-1 combines with J gene TRBJ2-1, with 9 bases lining up with TRBD2. Germline V gene data show CDR1 as MNHNS and CDR2 as SASEGT. The CDR3 length is 15 residues. V shed 1 base and J 4 bases; nucleotides not matched to a gene: 2. CDR3: CASSEEAGGYNEQFF. The CDR3 DNA follows: TGTGCCAGCAGTGAAGAAGCGGGAGGTTACAATGAGCAGTTCTTC.

This chain links TRBV28 with TRBJ1-3; D gene unclear. Trimming took 3 bases from V and 4 from J, leaving 7 bases between them. CDR1 and CDR2 (germline): MDHEN, SYDVKM. The CDR3 is made up of 13 amino acids. The CDR3 nucleotides are TGTGCCAGCAGTTTCATCGGGGGAAACACCATATATTTT. This codes for CASSFIGGNTIYF. Combining the CDR3 with reference TRBV28 and TRBJ1-3 gives the whole variable domain DVKVTQSSRYLVKRTGEKVFLECVQDMDHENMFWYRQDPGLGLRLIYFSYDVKMKEKGDIPEGYSVSREKKERFSLILESASTNQTSMYLCASSFIGGNTIYFGEGSWLTVV.

The chain recombines TRBV7-3 with TRBJ2-5, with 13 bases fitting TRBD2. This CDR3 is 17 amino acids long. Germline trimming cut 5 bases from V and 3 bases from J; bases unmatched to any gene: 9. The germline V gene encodes CDR1 SGHTA and CDR2 FQGTGA. The CDR3 nucleotides are TGTGCCAGCAGCCCCGGATGGACTAGCGGGGGAAAAGAGACCCAGTACTTC. It is translated as CASSPGWTSGGKETQYF.

This chain uses TRBV7-8 with TRBJ1-2; weak D call: TRBD1 (5 bases). The germline gives CDR1 SGHVS, CDR2 FQNEAQ. With 3 bases removed from V and 5 bases from J, the gap between germline ends came to 13 bases. The CDR3 runs 14 residues. DNA for the CDR3: TGTGCCAGCAGCTTCGGACAAAAGTTTTATGGCTACACCTTC. Amino acid sequence: CASSFGQKFYGYTF.

The genes are TRBV25-1 and TRBJ1-1; D not resolved. Germline values: CDR1 MGHDK, CDR2 SYGVNS. V lost 4 bases, J lost 8 bases, and 14 bases lay in between. This CDR3 is built from 13 residues. The CDR3 nucleotides read TGTGCCAGCAGTGTCGAGGGCCCATTCGAAGCTTTCTTT. Its protein is CASSVEGPFEAFF.

This chain connects TRBV5-1 to TRBJ2-3; D not certain. The CDR3 runs to 13 residues. The germline V gene encodes CDR1 SGHRS and CDR2 YFSETQ. The V end lost 0 bases, the J end lost 4 bases, and 6 bases lay between the germline ends. CDR3 sequence: CASSLGRPDTQYF. In nucleotides, the CDR3 is TGCGCCAGCAGCTTGGGGAGACCAGATACGCAGTATTTT.

A remark on this clone: Mismatch with germline at one junction end may stem from a read error. This rearrangement joins TRBV7-2 to TRBJ1-2; D call uncertain. The germline V gene has CDR1 SGHTA and CDR2 FQGNSA. CDR3 size: 16 residues. The chain's CDR3 is CASNLDKSIVGYGYTF. As DNA, the CDR3 is TGTGCCAGCAACTTAGATAAATCGATTGTCGGCTATGGCTACACCTTC.

A few counts support this clone. V is TRBV28 and J is TRBJ2-7, with 10 bases matching TRBD2. Trimming cost V 6 bases and J 3 bases; bases outside gene matches: 17. The CDR3 consists of 18 residues. Germline-derived CDR1 and CDR2 are MDHEN and SYDVKM. This CDR3 reads CASSIAGGRGSNYYEQYF. The DNA of the CDR3 is TGTGCCAGCAGCATAGCGGGAGGTCGAGGAAGCAACTACTACGAGCAGTACTTC. Full variable domain (outside the CDR3, taken from reference TRBV28 and TRBJ2-7): DVKVTQSSRYLVKRTGEKVFLECVQDMDHENMFWYRQDPGLGLRLIYFSYDVKMKEKGDIPEGYSVSREKKERFSLILESASTNQTSMYLCASSIAGGRGSNYYEQYFGPGTRLTVT.

The chain employs TRBV30 and TRBJ1-1; tentative D call: TRBD1 (6 bases). CDR3 length: 12 amino acids. CDR1 and CDR2 (germline): GTSNPN, SVGIG (reference sequence). V dropped 6 bases and J dropped 4 bases, with 12 bases sitting between them. The CDR3 sequence is CACTGSITEAFF. CDR3 DNA: TGTGCCTGCACAGGGTCGATCACTGAAGCTTTCTTT.

This clone was picked up one time. The V and J genes are TRBV11-1 and TRBJ2-7; the D is unclear. The CDR3 covers 14 residues. With 4 bases removed from V and 1 base from J, the gap between germline ends came to 11 bases. CDR1 SGHAT and CDR2 FQDESV come from the germline V gene (reference sequence). The chain's CDR3 is CASSWAAPSYEQYF. The CDR3 coding sequence is TGTGCCAGCAGCTGGGCAGCCCCTTCCTACGAGCAGTACTTC.

This chain connects TRBV4-2 to TRBJ1-5; TRBD1 agrees at 9 bases. V lost 0 bases, J lost 6 bases, and 9 bases stayed unmatched. The CDR3 spans 17 residues. Germline V gene data show CDR1 as LGHNA and CDR2 as YNFKEQ. CDR3 loop: CASSQEMADRGGQPQHF. CDR3 bases: TGTGCCAGCAGCCAAGAGATGGCGGACAGGGGTGGTCAGCCCCAGCATTTT.